This T cell receptor beta chain comes out of a study of shared clonotypes between healthy human individuals (dated by TCRdb to the early 2020s). Regarding the research as a whole: The cohort comprised two women and three men aged 18 to 49 years. Between about 0.8 and 9 billion PBMCs per donor were obtained by leukapheresis. For each donor, CD4 naive and CD4 memory were each given three plates, CD8 naive was given two plates, and CD8 memory was given one plate. Different laboratories and diverse techniques were used to prepare libraries and sequence TCR repertoires, to increase sequencing depth and limit assay-specific biases. To estimate repertoire size and how much clonotype sharing occurs between individuals, the study deeply sequenced the blood TCR repertoires of roughly 5 healthy adults. The research as a whole found: Because the study included a small number of donors, the genetic and exposure-history diversity represented was limited. Pairwise subsampling indicated that sequencing depth was expected to affect the degree of clonotype sharing among donors. Larger estimated clonotype richness was generally found for naive subsets than for memory subsets. Sampling was restricted to blood, and TCR repertoires in tissue are likely to differ from TCR repertoires in blood. Sharing across a few donors was observed for around 5% of naive CD4, over 3% of naive CD8, over 2% of memory CD4, and roughly 0.4% of memory CD8 clonotypes. Compared with non-shared clonotypes, clonotypes shared by all four sorted-subset donors had higher generation probabilities. Rarefaction of sorted-subset datasets indicated incomplete sequencing despite the large sequencing depth.

Donors were healthy HIV-negative adults with no recently reported acute infections or vaccinations. Every donor was a Caucasian adult residing in Nashville, Tennessee, USA. CD4+ T cells were enriched through magnetic negative selection, after which naive cells were positively selected on CD45RA and the remaining negative fraction served as the memory subset. Blood was collected by leukapheresis, and PBMCs were isolated by Ficoll-Histopaque density gradient centrifugation and then cryopreserved in liquid nitrogen vapor phase. Purity and quantity of every magnetically sorted T cell population were checked by analytical flow cytometry. From each sorted fraction, genomic DNA was isolated and quantified by UV absorbance on a Nanodrop 2000c. Taken from the germline V gene, the CDR1 and CDR2 loops are SNHLY and FYNNEI. V and J are trimmed by 6 bases and 0 bases, and the gene matches miss 6 bases of the junction. The CDR3 numbers 15 residues from cysteine through phenylalanine. Of all the DNA, just the CDR3 is kept, 45 bases in frame from base 1.

TCR CDR3 regions were amplified from genomic DNA by multiplex PCR using the deep immunoSEQ assay. Genomic DNA extracted from each cell subset was distributed evenly over all wells of several immunoSEQ 96-well plates, and each plate served as one replicate. For sorted subsets, approximately 210 ng genomic DNA, equal to tens of thousands of T cell genomes, was loaded into each replicate PCR. Purified libraries were measured with a Qubit 3.0 fluorometer, size-checked on a Bioanalyzer 2100, and measured again with the KAPA Library Quantification kit. Every immunoSEQ 96-well plate was sequenced on a separate single-read 150-cycle Illumina NextSeq 550 flow cell. The paper's data handling went like this. The immunoSEQ output contained only junctional sequences without quality scores, so filtering could not match that applied to full-length reads. To assign V/J genes and CDR3, sequences were annotated using PyIR, a Python wrapper for IgBLAST v1.9, with IMGT germline references. Any read was removed if the V/J assignment was weak (E-value above 1e-6), the CDR3 was missing, or the read contained stop codons, out-of-frame junctions, or ambiguous translated residues. V3J clonotypes were defined by identical inferred V gene, J gene, and CDR3 amino acid sequence. The percentage overlap between two repertoires was calculated by dividing the number of shared unique clonotypes by the size of the smaller repertoire. Three approaches were used to assess repertoire richness: RTK rarefaction, the Chao1 estimator, and Recon v2.1 estimates of unobserved clonotypes. OLGA was used to compute generation probabilities for all TCRbeta clonotypes that the gDNA method yielded from a handful of donors. TCRdb retrieved this table from immuneACCESS and kept in-frame rearrangements only. Not all clones are present; in checked studies, unresolved V genes account for under half, and no reason is known for the remainder. That table furnishes V, J and clone size, whereas the DNA furnished D and trimming. The sample data list about 1 million clones, and around 74% of these were observed just once. In total, the top ten clones hold 1.4% to 1.5% of the sample.

With respect to this clone: The antigen it binds to is not known. It has no much larger one-base neighbor in the sample; base qualities were not kept.

Sequencing was done on a sample of memory CD4+ T cells sorted from blood. What this sample's cell subset or site label stands for: CD45RA-negative fraction. Recombination joined TRBV2 with TRBJ2-7, with 9 junctional bases fitting TRBD2. The sequence was collected from a man aged 18-30 years in good health. CDR3 loop: CASSLSGGLSYEQYF. The nucleotide sequence reads TGTGCCAGCAGCCTCAGCGGGGGGCTCTCCTACGAGCAGTACTTC. The full variable domain, with segments outside the CDR3 supplied by the reference TRBV2 and TRBJ2-7 proteins, appears as EPEVTQTPSHQVTQMGQEVILRCVPISNHLYFYWYRQILGQKVEFLVSFYNNEISEKSEIFDDQFSVERPDGSNFTLKIRSTKLEDSAMYFCASSLSGGLSYEQYFGPGTRLTVT.